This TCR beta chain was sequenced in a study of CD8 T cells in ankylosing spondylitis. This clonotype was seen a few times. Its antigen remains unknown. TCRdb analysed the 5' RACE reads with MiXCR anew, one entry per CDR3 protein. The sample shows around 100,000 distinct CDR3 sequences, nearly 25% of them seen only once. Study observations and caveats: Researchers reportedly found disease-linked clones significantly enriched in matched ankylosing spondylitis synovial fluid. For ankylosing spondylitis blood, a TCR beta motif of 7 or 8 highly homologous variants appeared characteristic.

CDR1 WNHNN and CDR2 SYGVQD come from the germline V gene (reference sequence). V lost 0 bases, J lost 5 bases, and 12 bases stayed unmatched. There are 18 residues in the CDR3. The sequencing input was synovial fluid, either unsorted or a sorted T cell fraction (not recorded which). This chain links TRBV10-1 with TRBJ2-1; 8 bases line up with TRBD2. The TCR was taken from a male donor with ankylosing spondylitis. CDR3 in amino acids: CASSESGTGGASNNEQFF. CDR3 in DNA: TGCGCCAGCAGTGAGTCGGGCACCGGGGGGGCAAGCAACAATGAGCAGTTCTTC.